The rows below give T cell receptor beta chains drawn from one sample of a study of CD8 T cells in Susac syndrome. TCRdb used MiXCR to reprocess the immunoSEQ multiplex PCR reads, holding one entry per CDR3 protein. The sample includes about 190,000 distinct CDR3 sequences, 90% to 95% seen only once; the top ten take around 0.1%. The sequenced material came from CD4+ T cells from PBMCs. The receptors come from a human donor in good health. The CDR3 runs from the conserved cysteine through the conserved F or W. D genes are given only for firm matches. Where a row states a size, it is once, few, many or the class of an expanded clone; other rows omit it.

TRBV5-5	NA	TRBD1	TRBJ1-2	CASSDLDGAGGYGYTF	TGTGCCAGCAGCGACCTCGATGGGGCAGGGGGCTATGGCTACACCTTC
TRBV6-5	NA	TRBD1	TRBJ1-2	CASSQGTVNPHTF	TGTGCCAGCAGCCAAGGGACAGTTAATCCCCACACCTTC
TRBV3-1	once	NA	TRBJ1-1	CASSQVRGTEAFF	TGTGCCAGCAGCCAAGTCCGTGGCACTGAAGCTTTCTTT
TRBV5-1	NA	TRBD2	TRBJ2-5	CASSLGLAGGRTQYF	TGCGCCAGCAGCCTCGGACTAGCGGGGGGGAGGACCCAGTACTTC
TRBV28	NA	NA	TRBJ1-2	CASSFPMGRGGYTF	TGTGCCAGCAGTTTTCCCATGGGGAGAGGAGGCTACACCTTC
TRBV4-1	NA	NA	TRBJ1-6	CASSQENIYNSPLHF	TGCGCCAGCAGCCAAGAAAATATCTATAATTCACCCCTCCACTTT
TRBV30	NA	NA	TRBJ2-3	CACSTPGGTDTQYF	TGTGCCTGCTCGACCCCCGGAGGCACAGATACGCAGTATTTT
TRBV24-1	NA	NA	TRBJ2-2	CATSRTLNTGELFF	TGTGCCACCAGTCGCACTCTGAACACCGGGGAGCTGTTTTTT
TRBV15	NA	TRBD1	TRBJ1-5	CATSAHRGDNQPQHF	TGTGCCACCAGCGCTCACAGGGGCGACAATCAGCCCCAGCATTTT
TRBV5-1	NA	NA	TRBJ2-3	CASSLASAGADTQYF	TGCGCCAGCAGCTTGGCCTCGGCAGGGGCAGATACGCAGTATTTT
TRBV19	NA	TRBD1	TRBJ2-5	CASKQGELATQYF	TGTGCCAGTAAGCAGGGGGAATTGGCGACCCAGTACTTC
TRBV5-1	NA	TRBD1	TRBJ2-2	CASDRGRTPNTGELFF	TGCGCCAGTGACAGGGGCCGCACTCCGAACACCGGGGAGCTGTTTTTT
TRBV7-9	NA	TRBD1	TRBJ2-2	CASATGAGELFF	TGTGCCAGTGCAACAGGGGCCGGGGAGCTGTTTTTT
TRBV10-3	NA	NA	TRBJ1-1	CAISAVEGKAFF	TGTGCCATCAGTGCCGTAGAGGGGAAAGCTTTCTTT
TRBV25-1	NA	NA	TRBJ2-1	CASSETGAGEQFF	TGTGCCAGCAGTGAAACGGGGGCAGGTGAGCAGTTCTTC
TRBV7-2	once	NA	TRBJ2-7	CASSLDRSSREQYF	TGTGCCAGCAGCTTAGACAGGAGTTCTAGGGAGCAGTACTTC
TRBV4-1	NA	TRBD1	TRBJ1-1	CASSPSGTGGLGTEAFF	TGCGCCAGCAGCCCCTCTGGGACAGGGGGGTTAGGCACTGAAGCTTTCTTT
TRBV6-2/TRBV6-3	NA	NA	TRBJ1-2	CASRDPGRNYGYTF	TGTGCCAGCAGGGACCCGGGACGGAACTATGGCTACACCTTC
TRBV29-1	once	NA	TRBJ1-1	CSVVFRGLSAFF	TGCAGCGTTGTCTTTCGGGGGCTTTCGGCTTTCTTT
TRBV20-1	once	NA	TRBJ2-1	CSAGNSILPQFF	TGCAGTGCTGGCAACTCTATCCTCCCGCAGTTCTTC
TRBV28	NA	NA	TRBJ1-6	CASSLWGDNSPLHF	TGTGCCAGCAGTTTATGGGGCGACAATTCACCCCTCCACTTT
TRBV29-1	NA	TRBD2	TRBJ2-5	CSVLGRGLAGQETQYF	TGCAGCGTTCTAGGTCGGGGACTAGCGGGGCAAGAGACCCAGTACTTC
TRBV6-2/TRBV6-3	NA	TRBD1	TRBJ1-5	CASSFIRTGGQPQHF	TGTGCCAGCAGCTTCATACGGACAGGGGGTCAGCCCCAGCATTTT
TRBV13	NA	TRBD2	TRBJ2-5	CASSLRMGRASGQGQYF	TGTGCCAGCAGCTTAAGGATGGGCCGTGCTAGCGGCCAAGGCCAGTACTTC